Presented here are 10 T cell receptor beta chains from one specimen sequenced in a study of regulatory T cells in long-lasting Graves disease. The time point here: persistent/refractory GD, antithyroid drugs over 5 years with positive TRAb. With RNA extracted from PBMCs as input, the TCR library was made. TCR beta libraries were built with iRepertoire HTBI primers and Arm-PCR of CDR3 regions. From the multiplex PCR reads, TCRdb called clonotypes with MiXCR, one entry per CDR3 protein. The repertoire holds 400,000 to 500,000 distinct CDR3 sequences, with roughly 21% as singletons. This material consisted of peripheral blood mononuclear cells (PBMCs), taken when the disease was refractory, from a patient treated with antithyroid drugs. Source of these receptors: a female donor with Graves disease.

In this sample, this clonotype turned up many times. This sequence joins TRBV7-2 and TRBJ2-5; 7 bases line up with TRBD2. CDR1 is SGHTA, CDR2 FQGNSA, per germline. The CDR3 totals 14 residues. The trim removed 4 bases at V and 3 bases at J, leaving 5 bases unmatched. The CDR3 nucleotides read TGTGCCAGCAGCTCCCCCGGGACTAAAGAGACCCAGTACTTC. This codes for CASSSPGTKETQYF. Complete variable domain (other parts from reference TRBV7-2 and TRBJ2-5): GAGVSQSPSNKVTEKGKDVELRCDPISGHTALYWYRQSLGQGLEFLIYFQGNSAPDKSGLPSDRFSAERTGGSVSTLTIQRTQQEDSAVYLCASSSPGTKETQYFGPGTRLLVL.

The J gene is TRBJ2-3, the V gene TRBV12-3 or TRBV12-4; 8 nucleotides line up with TRBD2. This CDR3 contains 15 residues. J was trimmed by 3 bases and V by 3 bases; bases with no gene match: 5. The CDR3 region has the DNA TGTGCCAGCAGTTTCTCGGGAGGGAGAACAGATACGCAGTATTTT. It yields the protein CASSFSGGRTDTQYF.

This clonotype was counted ten times or more. This chain joins TRBV24-1 and TRBJ2-5; perhaps TRBD2 as D (5 bases). CDR1 and CDR2 (germline): KGHDR, SFDVKD. This CDR3 is 14 amino acids long. The V gene lost 2 bases and the J gene lost 5 bases, with 11 bases spanning the gap. Here the CDR3 DNA reads TGTGCCACCAGTGATTCGGACGGGAAGGAGACCCAGTACTTC. Protein: CATSDSDGKETQYF.

J is TRBJ2-1 and V is TRBV28; 10 positions agree with TRBD2. The CDR3 has 16 residues. Germline V gene sequence: CDR1 MDHEN, CDR2 SYDVKM. The V gene end was trimmed by 7 bases and the J gene end by 9 bases; junction bases not matched to a gene: 15. The DNA of the CDR3 is TGTGCCAGCAATGATCCGAGCGGGAGGGCCGACGGTGAGCAGTTCTTC. It encodes CASNDPSGRADGEQFF. The full variable domain, rest sourced from reference TRBV28 and TRBJ2-1, is DVKVTQSSRYLVKRTGEKVFLECVQDMDHENMFWYRQDPGLGLRLIYFSYDVKMKEKGDIPEGYSVSREKKERFSLILESASTNQTSMYLCASNDPSGRADGEQFFGPGTRLTVL.

This clonotype showed up just a few times. The rearrangement joins TRBV6-1 to TRBJ2-3; 13 bases map to TRBD2. Germline V CDR1 and CDR2: MNHNS, SASEGT. With V trimmed by 3 bases and J by 4 bases, 10 bases remained unmatched. The CDR3 totals 18 residues. CDR3 in amino acids: CASSDGGMGLAGPDTQYF. CDR3 bases: TGTGCCAGCAGTGACGGGGGGATGGGACTAGCGGGACCAGATACGCAGTATTTT.

V and J are TRBV6-1 and TRBJ1-5; TRBD1 might be the D (5 bases). Germline values: CDR1 MNHNS, CDR2 SASEGT. V lost 5 bases and J lost 0, with 11 bases in between. The CDR3 has 15 amino acids. The chain's CDR3 is CASSPRDHSNQPQHF. CDR3 bases: TGTGCCAGCAGTCCCCGGGACCATAGCAATCAGCCCCAGCATTTT.

Comment on this clonotype: The junction and the germline gene differ at one end; a read error may be behind it. The V gene is TRBV11-2, the J gene TRBJ1-3; TRBD1 matches 7 bases. Germline loops: CDR1 SGHAT, CDR2 FQNNGV. The CDR3 spans 17 residues. In DNA, the CDR3 is TGTGCCAGCAGTTTTGCGGGAGGGGGCGCGGATGGAAACACCACATATTTT. It encodes CASSFAGGGADGNTTYF.

In this sample, this clonotype turned up many times. This chain uses TRBV13 with TRBJ1-2; 9 bases align to TRBD1. J lost 2 bases, V lost 3 bases, and 4 bases had no gene match. Germline lookup yields CDR1 PRHDT and CDR2 FYEKMQ (reference sequence). The CDR3 extends over 15 amino acids. The CDR3 region is CASSFGQGTNYGYTF. The CDR3, as DNA: TGTGCCAGCAGCTTCGGACAGGGGACAAACTATGGCTACACCTTC.

This clonotype appeared many times. This chain connects TRBV15 to TRBJ1-4, with a tentative D call TRBD1 (6 bases). Germline V gene sequence: CDR1 LNHNV, CDR2 YYDKDF (reference sequence). CDR3 length: 16 amino acids. V lost 3 bases to trimming and J lost 0 bases, with 11 bases between them. CDR3 protein: CATSRATGTTNEKLFF. The CDR3 DNA sequence: TGTGCCACCAGCAGGGCTACAGGGACAACTAATGAAAAACTGTTTTTT.

The sample holds many counts of this clonotype. The J gene is TRBJ2-7, the V gene TRBV28, with TRBD2 matching 10 bases. Germline trimming cut 4 bases from V and 0 bases from J; bases unmatched to any gene: 15. The CDR3 is 19 amino acids. CDR1 MDHEN and CDR2 SYDVKM come from the germline V gene. The CDR3 region has the DNA TGTGCCAGCAGTTCTTATAGCGGGAGGACCATTAGGAGCTCCTACGAGCAGTACTTC. It yields the protein CASSSYSGRTIRSSYEQYF.